This entry concerns a single T cell receptor beta chain. The source of the sample is a study of cytomegalovirus exposure and HLA in healthy donors. The primer mix had 60 Vbeta and 13 Jbeta primers. Only in-frame clones appear in the TCRdb table, and some are missing; sequencing was by immunoSEQ multiplex PCR. The table lists under 200,000 clones, 68% of them singletons. CDR3 length: 15 residues. The germline V gene has CDR1 MNHEY and CDR2 SMNVEV (reference sequence). V was shortened by 8 bases and J by 0 bases, with 14 bases between the two germline ends. The TCR originated in a woman between 40 and 55 years old in good health and CMV-seropositive. Material for sequencing was PBMCs. V and J are TRBV27 and TRBJ2-1; D remains unclear. The DNA for the CDR3 is TGTGCCAGCTCAGTGGGTAGGAGCTCCTACAATGAGCAGTTCTTC. Translated, it gives CASSVGRSSYNEQFF.